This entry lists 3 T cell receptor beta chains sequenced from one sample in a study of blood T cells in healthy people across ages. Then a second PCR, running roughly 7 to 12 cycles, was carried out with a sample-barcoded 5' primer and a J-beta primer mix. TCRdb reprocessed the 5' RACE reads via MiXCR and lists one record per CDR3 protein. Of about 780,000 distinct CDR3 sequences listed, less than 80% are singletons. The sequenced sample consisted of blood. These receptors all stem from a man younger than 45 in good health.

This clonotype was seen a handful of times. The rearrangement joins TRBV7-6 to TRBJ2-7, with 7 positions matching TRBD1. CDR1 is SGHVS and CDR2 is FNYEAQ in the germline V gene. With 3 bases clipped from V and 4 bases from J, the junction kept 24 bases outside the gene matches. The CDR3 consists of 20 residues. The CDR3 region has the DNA TGTGCCAGCAGCTTGTTGTTAAAGGGTCGGACAGGCGACAATCTTTACGAGCAGTACTTC. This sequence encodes CASSLLLKGRTGDNLYEQYF.

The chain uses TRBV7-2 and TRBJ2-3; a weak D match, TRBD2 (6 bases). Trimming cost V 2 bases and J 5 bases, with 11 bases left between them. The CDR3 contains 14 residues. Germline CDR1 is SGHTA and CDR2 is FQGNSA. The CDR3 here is CASSLNGGRDTQYF. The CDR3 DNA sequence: TGTGCCAGCAGCTTAAACGGGGGTAGAGATACGCAGTATTTT.

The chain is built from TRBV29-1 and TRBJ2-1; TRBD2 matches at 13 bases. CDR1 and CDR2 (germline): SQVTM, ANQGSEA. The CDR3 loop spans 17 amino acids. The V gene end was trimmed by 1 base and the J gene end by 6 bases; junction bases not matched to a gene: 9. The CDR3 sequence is CSVEVGLAGSFFNEQFF. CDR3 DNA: TGCAGCGTTGAAGTGGGACTAGCGGGGAGTTTCTTCAATGAGCAGTTCTTC.